This passage covers 31 T cell receptor beta chains from one sample sequenced in a study of human T cells and chemical hapten exposure. As for time point: patch test 1, 2 weeks after DPC sensitization. Documented treatment: therapeutic diphenylcyclopropenone sensitization with weekly scalp DPC. TCRdb re-called the RACE reads through MiXCR, storing one row per CDR3 protein. The profile shows 120,000 or so distinct CDR3 sequences, around 15% of them singletons. Sequences were derived from whole blood, sampled in connection with sensitization to the hapten diphenylcyclopropenone (DPC). The receptors were sampled from a man younger than 35 with alopecia areata. Some clones in this sample may be carry-over from other donors' samples.

The sample holds a few counts of this clonotype. This chain links TRBV28 with TRBJ2-3, with 10 bases lining up with TRBD1. This CDR3 region has 14 residues. After removal of 9 bases from V and 5 bases from J, the junction contained 8 bases not matched to a gene. Germline CDR1 reads MDHEN; CDR2 reads SYDVKM. CDR3: CASRTGGLGDTQYF. The CDR3 region has the DNA TGTGCCAGTAGGACAGGGGGTCTTGGAGATACGCAGTATTTT.

Only one count was recorded for this clonotype. V and J are TRBV5-1 and TRBJ2-5; D is undetermined. Germline V lookup: CDR1 SGHRS, CDR2 YFSETQ. Trimming cost V 0 bases and J 3 bases, with 9 bases left between them. The CDR3 extends over 14 amino acids. CDR3 amino acids: CASSLEHDKETQYF. CDR3 sequence (DNA): TGCGCCAGCAGCTTGGAACACGACAAAGAGACCCAGTACTTC.

This clonotype was seen more than once but under ten times. The chain couples TRBV27 to TRBJ2-1, with 8 bases identical to TRBD1. Losses at the gene ends were 6 bases for V and 8 bases for J; bases not matched to a gene: 6. CDR1 is MNHEY, CDR2 SMNVEV, per germline (reference sequence). The CDR3 sequence is 13 residues long. The CDR3 region is CASSKDREDEQFF. As DNA, the CDR3 is TGTGCCAGCAGCAAGGACAGGGAGGATGAGCAGTTCTTC.

V usage is TRBV6-2 or TRBV6-3 and J usage is TRBJ2-1; 8 bases are a match to TRBD1. Germline V gene data show CDR1 as MNHEY and CDR2 as SVGEGT. The V gene end was trimmed by 5 bases and the J gene end by 6 bases; junction bases not matched to a gene: 3. This CDR3 is 13 amino acids long. Here the CDR3 reads CASSSGQGNEQFF. The CDR3 DNA reads TGTGCCAGCAGTAGCGGACAGGGCAATGAGCAGTTCTTC.

The chain combines TRBV7-9 with TRBJ2-1; D ambiguous. This CDR3 is 16 amino acids long. CDR1 is SEHNR and CDR2 is FQNEAQ in the germline V gene (reference sequence). V dropped 5 bases and J dropped 2 bases, with 16 bases sitting between them. CDR3 DNA: TGTGCCAGCAGCCCCCCACGTCCGGGTGCCTACAATGAGCAGTTCTTC. Amino acid sequence: CASSPPRPGAYNEQFF.

There are a few counts of this clonotype. This sequence joins TRBV29-1 and TRBJ2-1, with TRBD2 matching 8 bases. Germline trimming cut 7 bases from V and 0 bases from J; bases unmatched to any gene: 11. The germline V gene encodes CDR1 SQVTM and CDR2 ANQGSEA. The CDR3 runs 16 residues. CDR3 DNA: TGCAGCGCCCCTCTGAGCGGGGGCCTCTCCTACAATGAGCAGTTCTTC. This translates into CSAPLSGGLSYNEQFF.

The chain joins TRBV12-3 or TRBV12-4 to TRBJ1-1; 7 bases are a match to TRBD1. This CDR3 region has 14 residues. V lost 6 bases to trimming and J lost 6 bases; unmatched junction nucleotides: 10. The CDR3 here is CASSRDRESAEAFF. CDR3 DNA: TGTGCCAGCAGCCGAGACAGGGAGAGCGCTGAAGCTTTCTTT.

This chain joins TRBV2 and TRBJ2-7; D gene ambiguous. This CDR3 contains 12 residues. Germline CDR1 and CDR2: SNHLY and FYNNEI. V was shortened by 3 bases and J by 3 bases, with 6 bases between the two germline ends. The CDR3 protein is CASSEQSYEQYV. The DNA of the CDR3 is TGTGCCAGCAGTGAGCAGAGCTACGAGCAGTACGTC.

This clonotype has just a few counts. The chain couples TRBV5-1 to TRBJ1-5; D not resolved. The V gene lost 0 bases and the J gene lost 0 bases, with 7 bases spanning the gap. The length of the CDR3 is 15 residues. Germline CDR1 and CDR2: SGHRS and YFSETQ. Here the CDR3 DNA reads TGCGCCAGCAGCTTGGAAGGTAATAGCAATCAGCCCCAGCATTTT. Protein sequence: CASSLEGNSNQPQHF.

This clonotype was seen more than once but under ten times. The chain links TRBV28 to TRBJ2-7; D is possibly TRBD2 (5 bases). V was trimmed by 6 bases and J by 4 bases, leaving 10 bases between them. The CDR3 is 12 residues long. Germline lookup yields CDR1 MDHEN and CDR2 SYDVKM. The CDR3 loop is CASRKRGYEQYF. The CDR3 DNA is TGTGCCAGCAGGAAAAGAGGGTACGAGCAGTACTTC.

This clonotype was detected only a few times. This sequence joins TRBV7-2 and TRBJ1-2; unclear D gene. From germline, CDR1 is SGHTA and CDR2 FQGNSA. This CDR3 is 15 amino acids long. V was cut by 1 base and J by 7 bases, with 16 bases left in between. The CDR3 loop is CASSLGITGVFGYTF. The CDR3 DNA follows: TGTGCCAGCAGCTTAGGCATCACGGGAGTCTTTGGCTACACCTTC.

The gene calls are TRBV5-4 and TRBJ1-6, with a weak D call TRBD1 (5 bases). CDR1 is SGHNT and CDR2 is YYREEE in the germline V gene (reference sequence). The germline V and J ends were trimmed by 4 bases and 10 bases, with 18 bases remaining between them. The CDR3 is 15 residues long. As DNA, the CDR3 is TGTGCCAGCAGCCTGCCCGGGACCCACGCATCACCCCTCCACTTT. It codes for CASSLPGTHASPLHF.

This sequence joins TRBV29-1 and TRBJ2-2, with a possible D match to TRBD1 (6 bases). The length of the CDR3 is 13 residues. Germline V lookup: CDR1 SQVTM, CDR2 ANQGSEA. The V end was cut by 7 bases, the J end by 1 base, with 10 bases between. The CDR3 loop reads CSGYRENTGELFF. The CDR3 bases are TGCAGCGGCTACAGGGAGAACACCGGGGAGCTGTTTTTT.

The V and J genes are TRBV10-3 and TRBJ1-6; D unresolved. This CDR3 contains 14 residues. V was trimmed by 7 bases and J by 7 bases, leaving 14 bases between them. Germline V gene data show CDR1 as ENHRY and CDR2 as SYGVKD. The CDR3 loop reads CAITPGDLNSPLHF. In nucleotides, the CDR3 is TGTGCCATCACTCCAGGTGACTTAAATTCACCCCTCCACTTT.

This clonotype was observed a few times. The rearrangement links TRBV28 to TRBJ1-4; D remains ambiguous. Germline CDR1 and CDR2: MDHEN and SYDVKM. CDR3 length: 16 residues. Trimming shortened V by 6 bases and J by 0 bases, and 14 bases separated the two germline ends. CDR3 coding DNA: TGTGCCAGCAGCGAAGGCTTCCGGGCAACTAATGAAAAACTGTTTTTT. The encoded protein is CASSEGFRATNEKLFF.

The chain carries TRBV20-1 and TRBJ2-5; maybe TRBD1 (5 bases). V was trimmed by 5 bases and J by 2 bases, leaving 18 bases between them. The germline CDR1 and CDR2 sequences are DFQATT and SNEGSKA (reference sequence). This CDR3 has 15 residues. CDR3 in DNA: TGCAGTGCTTCCCTCTGGGGCCGCTATCAAGAGACCCAGTACTTC. Its translation: CSASLWGRYQETQYF.

This clonotype was counted a few times. CDR3 residues: CASSSPAGRRSGYTF. Written as DNA, the CDR3 is TGTGCCAGCAGCTCCCCGGCCGGACGGCGGTCTGGCTACACCTTC. This sequence joins TRBV11-2 and TRBJ1-2; D gene uncertain. Germline CDR1 is SGHAT and CDR2 is FQNNGV. The CDR3 is 15 residues long. The V and J ends lost 4 bases and 7 bases respectively, with 19 bases between them.

This chain joins TRBV24-1 and TRBJ2-1; D is uncertain. The germline CDR1 and CDR2 sequences are KGHDR and SFDVKD. Trimming took 5 bases from V and 6 from J, leaving 10 bases between them. CDR3 length: 13 residues. CDR3 in DNA: TGTGCCACCAGTGCTGGCAGCTTCAATGAGCAGTTCTTC. Amino acid sequence: CATSAGSFNEQFF.

The J gene is TRBJ2-5, the V gene TRBV7-2; TRBD1 aligns across 7 bases. CDR3 length: 13 residues. The germline V gene encodes CDR1 SGHTA and CDR2 FQGNSA. Unmatched junction bases numbered 3, after V lost 4 bases and J lost 4 bases. CDR3 loop: CASSSQGRETQYF. As DNA, the CDR3 is TGTGCCAGCAGCTCACAGGGGAGAGAGACCCAGTACTTC.

This clonotype occurred many times. The V call is TRBV4-3, the J call TRBJ1-1; D is uncertain. The CDR3 has 15 residues. Germline V lookup: CDR1 LGHNA, CDR2 YSLEER. Deletions cut 4 bases from V and 1 base from J, with 13 bases between. The CDR3 region is CASSRDSGENTEAFF. The DNA for the CDR3 is TGCGCCAGCAGCCGAGATTCCGGGGAGAACACTGAAGCTTTCTTT.

This chain connects TRBV10-3 to TRBJ2-2; TRBD1 might be the D (6 bases). Germline lookup yields CDR1 ENHRY and CDR2 SYGVKD. The CDR3 spans 16 residues. The V gene lost 0 bases and the J gene lost 6 bases, with 14 bases spanning the gap. In DNA, the CDR3 is TGTGCCATCAGTGAGTCGGGGGACACGGACCCCGGGGAGCTGTTTTTT. Protein product: CAISESGDTDPGELFF.

The CDR3: CASSPRDRDPTTEQFF. The CDR3 DNA is TGTGCCAGCTCACCGCGGGACAGGGATCCTACCACTGAGCAGTTCTTC. The chain recombines TRBV18 with TRBJ2-1, with 9 bases aligning to TRBD1. Germline CDR1 reads KGHSH; CDR2 reads LQKENI. The CDR3 spans 16 residues. The trim removed 3 bases at V and 9 bases at J, leaving 12 bases unmatched.

This clonotype appeared a few times. V usage is TRBV3-1 and J usage is TRBJ2-7, with D unresolved. The V end lost 0 bases, the J end lost 4 bases, and 10 bases lay between the germline ends. CDR1 and CDR2 (germline): LGHDT, YNNKEL (reference sequence). This CDR3 spans 14 amino acids. The CDR3 is CASSQDLLRYEQYF. The CDR3 bases are TGTGCCAGCAGCCAAGATCTGCTGAGGTACGAGCAGTACTTC.

This clonotype was seen repeatedly, ten times or more. The J gene is TRBJ1-5, the V gene TRBV7-9; possibly TRBD1 for D (5 bases). CDR3 length: 16 residues. Trimming took off 5 bases at V and 2 bases at J, with 16 bases between the two ends. Germline values: CDR1 SEHNR, CDR2 FQNEAQ (reference sequence). In DNA form, the CDR3 reads TGTGCCAGCAGCGGGGCGGACGGTAAGGGCAATCAGCCCCAGCATTTT. Translation gives CASSGADGKGNQPQHF.

This clonotype was seen many times. The chain uses TRBV28 and TRBJ2-7; D is ambiguous. Germline CDR1 and CDR2: MDHEN and SYDVKM. The CDR3 has 12 residues. Trimming removed 8 bases from V and 2 bases from J, with 10 bases in between. In DNA, the CDR3 is TGTGCCAGCGGCACCGGAACCTACGAGCAGTACTTC. This codes for CASGTGTYEQYF.

The chain carries TRBV10-3 and TRBJ2-3; TRBD1 matches at 10 bases. This CDR3 region has 14 residues. Losses at the gene ends were 8 bases for V and 5 bases for J; bases not matched to a gene: 7. Germline lookup yields CDR1 ENHRY and CDR2 SYGVKD. CDR3 DNA sequence: TGTGCCATCGGCCTAGGACAGGGGGTAGATACGCAGTATTTT. Translating it yields CAIGLGQGVDTQYF.

The table lists this clonotype with a few counts. The V gene is TRBV29-1, the J gene TRBJ2-1; D tentatively fits TRBD1 or TRBD2 (5 bases each). Germline V CDR1 and CDR2: SQVTM, ANQGSEA. This CDR3 region has 13 residues. V was cut by 6 bases and J by 9 bases, with 18 bases left in between. DNA for the CDR3: TGCAGCGTCTGGCCTGGGACCCACGGTGAGCAGTTCTTC. This translates into CSVWPGTHGEQFF.

The gene calls are TRBV7-2 and TRBJ1-2, with a tentative D call TRBD1 (5 bases). Trimming stripped 5 bases from V and 6 bases from J, with 28 bases between. Germline CDR1 reads SGHTA; CDR2 reads FQGNSA. This CDR3 region has 18 residues. The CDR3 bases are TGTGCCAGCAGCGAACCTCTTAAACTTCCGGGACGGAGGAATGGCTACACCTTC. This sequence encodes CASSEPLKLPGRRNGYTF.

Here the CDR3 DNA reads TGTGCCAGCAGCTCGCTAGCGGGGGGGCCCACCGGGGAGCTGTTTTTT. Translation: CASSSLAGGPTGELFF. This chain links TRBV7-9 with TRBJ2-2; 12 nucleotides match TRBD2. This CDR3 region has 16 residues. Trimming at V came to 4 bases and at J to 4 bases, leaving 4 bases not matched to a gene. CDR1 and CDR2 (germline): SEHNR, FQNEAQ (reference sequence).

The table lists this clonotype with many counts. The CDR3 here is CASSQVSGQGAYGYTF. The DNA for the CDR3 is TGTGCCAGCAGCCAAGTATCGGGACAGGGGGCATATGGCTACACCTTC. This chain connects TRBV14 to TRBJ1-2, with 12 nucleotides matching TRBD1. CDR1 and CDR2 from the germline V gene are SGHDN and FVKESK. V lost 1 base to trimming and J lost 5 bases; unmatched junction nucleotides: 5. This CDR3 has 16 residues.

This clonotype was seen a handful of times. This chain uses TRBV5-1 with TRBJ2-2; no definite D call. CDR1 SGHRS and CDR2 YFSETQ come from the germline V gene. Trimming left V 0 bases short and J 7 bases short, with 7 bases between. The CDR3 runs 13 residues. The CDR3 loop is CASSLATDGELFF. As DNA, the CDR3 is TGCGCCAGCAGCTTGGCTACAGACGGGGAGCTGTTTTTT.